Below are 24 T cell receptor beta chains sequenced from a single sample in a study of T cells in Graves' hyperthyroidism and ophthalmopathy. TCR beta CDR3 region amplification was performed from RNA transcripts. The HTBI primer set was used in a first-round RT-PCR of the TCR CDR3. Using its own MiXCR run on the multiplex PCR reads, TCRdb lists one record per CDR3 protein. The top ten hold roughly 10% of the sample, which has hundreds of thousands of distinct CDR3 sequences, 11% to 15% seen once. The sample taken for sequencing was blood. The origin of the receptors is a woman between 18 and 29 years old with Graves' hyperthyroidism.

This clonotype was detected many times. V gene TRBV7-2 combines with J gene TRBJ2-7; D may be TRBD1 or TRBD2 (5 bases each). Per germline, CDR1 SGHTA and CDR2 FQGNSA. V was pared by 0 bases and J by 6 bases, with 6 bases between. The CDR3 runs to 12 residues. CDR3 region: CASSLAGTEQYF. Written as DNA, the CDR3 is TGTGCCAGCAGCTTAGCAGGGACCGAGCAGTACTTC.

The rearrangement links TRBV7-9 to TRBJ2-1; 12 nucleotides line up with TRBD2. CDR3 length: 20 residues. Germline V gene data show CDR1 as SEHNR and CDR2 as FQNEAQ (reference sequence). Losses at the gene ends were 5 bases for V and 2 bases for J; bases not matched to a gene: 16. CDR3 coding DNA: TGTGCCAGCAGCATACTGAGGGAGTATGGGACTAGCGGGCCCTACAATGAGCAGTTCTTC. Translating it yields CASSILREYGTSGPYNEQFF.

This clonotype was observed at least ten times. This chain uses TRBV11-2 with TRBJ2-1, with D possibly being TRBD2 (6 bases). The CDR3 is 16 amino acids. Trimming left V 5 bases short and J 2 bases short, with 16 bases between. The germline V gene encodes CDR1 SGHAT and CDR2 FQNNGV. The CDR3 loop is CASSQGLGLTYNEQFF. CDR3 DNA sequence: TGTGCCAGCAGCCAGGGACTGGGATTAACCTACAATGAGCAGTTCTTC.

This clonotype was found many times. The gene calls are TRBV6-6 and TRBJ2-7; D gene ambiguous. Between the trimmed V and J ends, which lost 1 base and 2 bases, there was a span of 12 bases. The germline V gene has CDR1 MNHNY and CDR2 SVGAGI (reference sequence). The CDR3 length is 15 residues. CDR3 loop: CASSYFVSDPYEQYF. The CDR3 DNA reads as TGTGCCAGCAGTTACTTCGTTTCGGACCCCTACGAGCAGTACTTC.

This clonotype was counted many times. The CDR3 DNA reads TGTGCCAGCAGCTTACCTAGACAGGGGGGTAACTATGGCTACACCTTC. Its translation: CASSLPRQGGNYGYTF. V is TRBV7-8 and J is TRBJ1-2, with TRBD1 matching 9 bases. The CDR3 runs 16 residues. Unmatched junction bases numbered 5, after V lost 2 bases and J lost 1 base. The germline gives CDR1 SGHVS, CDR2 FQNEAQ.

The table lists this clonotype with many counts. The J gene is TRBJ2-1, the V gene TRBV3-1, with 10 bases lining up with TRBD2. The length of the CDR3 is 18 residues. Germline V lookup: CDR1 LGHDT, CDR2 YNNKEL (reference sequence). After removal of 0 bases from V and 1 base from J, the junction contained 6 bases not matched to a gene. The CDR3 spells CASSQDGLAGVSYNEQFF. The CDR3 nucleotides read TGTGCCAGCAGCCAAGATGGGCTAGCGGGAGTGTCCTACAATGAGCAGTTCTTC.

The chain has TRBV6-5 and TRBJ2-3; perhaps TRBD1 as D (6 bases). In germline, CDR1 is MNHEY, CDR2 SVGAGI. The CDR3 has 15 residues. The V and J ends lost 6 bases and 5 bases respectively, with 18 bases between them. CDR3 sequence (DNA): TGTGCCAGCAGGTATACAGGGTGGAGTGGAGATACGCAGTATTTT. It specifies CASRYTGWSGDTQYF.

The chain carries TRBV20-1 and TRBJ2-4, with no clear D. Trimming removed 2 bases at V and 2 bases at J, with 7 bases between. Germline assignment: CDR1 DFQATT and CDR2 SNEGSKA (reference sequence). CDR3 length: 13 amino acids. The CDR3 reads CSARMGTKNIQYF. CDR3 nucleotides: TGCAGTGCTAGAATGGGAACCAAAAACATTCAGTACTTC.

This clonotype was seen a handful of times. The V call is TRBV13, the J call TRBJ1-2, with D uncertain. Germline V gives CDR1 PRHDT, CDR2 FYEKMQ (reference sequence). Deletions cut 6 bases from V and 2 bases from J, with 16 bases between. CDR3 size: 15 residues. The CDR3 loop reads CASSLTQRPNYGYTF. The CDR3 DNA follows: TGTGCCAGCAGTTTAACACAGAGGCCCAACTATGGCTACACCTTC.

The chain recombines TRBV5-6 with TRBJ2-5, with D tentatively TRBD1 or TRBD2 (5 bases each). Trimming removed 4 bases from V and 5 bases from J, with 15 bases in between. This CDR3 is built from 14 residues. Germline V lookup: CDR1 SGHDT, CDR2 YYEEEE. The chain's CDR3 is CASSRGTRRETQYF. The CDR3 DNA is TGTGCCAGCAGCCGAGGGACGCGGCGGGAGACCCAGTACTTC. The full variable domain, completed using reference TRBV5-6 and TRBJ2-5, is DAGVTQSPTHLIKTRGQQVTLRCSPKSGHDTVSWYQQALGQGPQFIFQYYEEEERQRGNFPDRFSGHQFPNYSSELNVNALLLGDSALYLCASSRGTRRETQYFGPGTRLLVL.

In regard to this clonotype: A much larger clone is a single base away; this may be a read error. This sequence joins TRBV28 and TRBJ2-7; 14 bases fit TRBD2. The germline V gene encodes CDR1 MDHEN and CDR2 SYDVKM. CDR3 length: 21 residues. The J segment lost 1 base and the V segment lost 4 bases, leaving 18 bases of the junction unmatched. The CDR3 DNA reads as TGTGCCAGCAGTTCTTTAATACCTTGGGGACTAGCGGGAGTTGGGTCCTACGAGCAGTACTTC. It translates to CASSSLIPWGLAGVGSYEQYF. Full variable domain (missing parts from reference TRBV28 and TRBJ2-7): DVKVTQSSRYLVKRTGEKVFLECVQDMDHENMFWYRQDPGLGLRLIYFSYDVKMKEKGDIPEGYSVSREKKERFSLILESASTNQTSMYLCASSSLIPWGLAGVGSYEQYFGPGTRLTVT.

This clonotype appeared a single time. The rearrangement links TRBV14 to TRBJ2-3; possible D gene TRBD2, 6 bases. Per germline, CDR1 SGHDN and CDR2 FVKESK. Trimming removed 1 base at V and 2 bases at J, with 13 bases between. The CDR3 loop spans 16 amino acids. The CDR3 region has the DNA TGTGCCAGCAGCCAAGCAACGGCGGGGCACACAGATACGCAGTATTTT. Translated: CASSQATAGHTDTQYF.

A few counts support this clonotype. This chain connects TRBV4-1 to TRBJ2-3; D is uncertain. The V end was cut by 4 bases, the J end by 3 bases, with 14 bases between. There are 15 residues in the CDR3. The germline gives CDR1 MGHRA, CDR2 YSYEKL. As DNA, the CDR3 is TGCGCCAGCAGCCGCGTTGGGCTGGGTACAGATACGCAGTATTTT. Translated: CASSRVGLGTDTQYF.

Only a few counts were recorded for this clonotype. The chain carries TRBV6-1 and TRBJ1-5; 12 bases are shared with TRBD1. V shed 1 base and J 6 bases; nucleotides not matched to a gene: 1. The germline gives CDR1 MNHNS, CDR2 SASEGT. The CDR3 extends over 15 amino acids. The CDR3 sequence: CASSEGDRGPQPQHF. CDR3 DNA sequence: TGTGCCAGCAGTGAAGGGGACAGGGGGCCTCAGCCCCAGCATTTT.

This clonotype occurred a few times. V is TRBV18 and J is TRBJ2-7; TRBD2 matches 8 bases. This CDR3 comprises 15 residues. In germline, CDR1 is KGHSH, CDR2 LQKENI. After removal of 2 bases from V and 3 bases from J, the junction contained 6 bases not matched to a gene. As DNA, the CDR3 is TGTGCCAGCTCACCAGCGATAGCGGGAAGCTACGAGCAGTACTTC. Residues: CASSPAIAGSYEQYF. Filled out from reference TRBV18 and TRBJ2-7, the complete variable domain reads NAGVMQNPRHLVRRRGQEARLRCSPMKGHSHVYWYRQLPEEGLKFMVYLQKENIIDESGMPKERFSAEFPKEGPSILRIQQVVRGDSAAYFCASSPAIAGSYEQYFGPGTRLTVT.

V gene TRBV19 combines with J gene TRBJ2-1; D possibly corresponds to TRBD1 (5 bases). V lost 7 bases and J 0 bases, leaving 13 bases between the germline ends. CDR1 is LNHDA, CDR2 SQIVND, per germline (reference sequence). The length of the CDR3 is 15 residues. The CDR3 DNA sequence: TGTGCCAGTACCCCGGGCACAGGCTCCTACAATGAGCAGTTCTTC. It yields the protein CASTPGTGSYNEQFF.

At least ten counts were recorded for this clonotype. CDR3 DNA sequence: TGTGCCAGCACGGGACAGGGGGCGTTCAGCTATGGCTACACCTTC. Translated: CASTGQGAFSYGYTF. V is TRBV6-1 and J is TRBJ1-2, with 12 bases fitting TRBD1. This CDR3 has 15 residues. The V segment lost 7 bases and the J segment 4 bases; nucleotides outside the gene matches: 7. The germline CDR1 and CDR2 sequences are MNHNS and SASEGT.

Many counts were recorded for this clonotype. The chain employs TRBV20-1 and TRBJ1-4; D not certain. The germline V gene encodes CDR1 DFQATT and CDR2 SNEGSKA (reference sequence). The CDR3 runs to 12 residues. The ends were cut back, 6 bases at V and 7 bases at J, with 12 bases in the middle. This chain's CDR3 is CSAEVGGEKLFF. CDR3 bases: TGCAGTGCAGAAGTGGGCGGTGAAAAACTGTTTTTT.

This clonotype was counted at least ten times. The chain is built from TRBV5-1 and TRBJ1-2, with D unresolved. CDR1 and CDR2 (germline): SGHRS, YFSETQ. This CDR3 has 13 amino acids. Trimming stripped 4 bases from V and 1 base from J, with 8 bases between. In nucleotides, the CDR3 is TGCGCCAGCAGCGTCCAGGTTAACTATGGCTACACCTTC. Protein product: CASSVQVNYGYTF.

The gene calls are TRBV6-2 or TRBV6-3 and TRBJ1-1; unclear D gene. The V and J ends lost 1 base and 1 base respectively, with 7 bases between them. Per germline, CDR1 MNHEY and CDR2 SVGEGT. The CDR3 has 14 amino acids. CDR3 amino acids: CASSYWNRNTEAFF. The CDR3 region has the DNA TGTGCCAGCAGTTACTGGAACAGGAACACTGAAGCTTTCTTT.

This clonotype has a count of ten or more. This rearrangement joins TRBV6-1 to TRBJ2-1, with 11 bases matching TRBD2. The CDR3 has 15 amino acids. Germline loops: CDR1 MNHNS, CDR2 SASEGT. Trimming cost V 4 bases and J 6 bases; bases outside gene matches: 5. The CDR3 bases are TGTGCCAGCAGTGGGGTAGCGGGAGGGCCCAATGAGCAGTTCTTC. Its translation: CASSGVAGGPNEQFF.

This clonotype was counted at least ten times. The CDR3 is CASGGVKTEAFF. DNA for the CDR3: TGTGCCAGCGGGGGGGTTAAGACTGAAGCTTTCTTT. The chain links TRBV3-1 to TRBJ1-1; D is perhaps TRBD1 (5 bases). Per germline, CDR1 LGHDT and CDR2 YNNKEL (reference sequence). V dropped 8 bases and J dropped 5 bases, with 12 bases sitting between them. The CDR3 covers 12 residues.

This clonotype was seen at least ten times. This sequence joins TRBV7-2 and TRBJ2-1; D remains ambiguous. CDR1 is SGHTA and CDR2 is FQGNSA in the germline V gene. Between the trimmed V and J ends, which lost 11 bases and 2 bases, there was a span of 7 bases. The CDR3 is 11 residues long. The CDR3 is CAVTPYNEQFF. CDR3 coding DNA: TGTGCCGTGACACCCTACAATGAGCAGTTCTTC.

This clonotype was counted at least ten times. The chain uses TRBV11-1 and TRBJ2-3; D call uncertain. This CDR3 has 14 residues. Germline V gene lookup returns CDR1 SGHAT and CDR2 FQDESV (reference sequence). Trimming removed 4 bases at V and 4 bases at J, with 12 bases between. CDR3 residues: CASSSDIIADTQYF. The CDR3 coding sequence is TGTGCCAGCAGCTCCGACATTATCGCAGATACGCAGTATTTT.